Included here is one T cell receptor beta chain sequence, with context. The antigen is not known. This sample is drawn from a study of lymphopenia after photon versus proton radiotherapy. Here immunoSEQ multiplex PCR was the method, and the copy in TCRdb shows in-frame clones only, minus some. This table has some 31,000 clones, about 80% appearing once. CDR1 and CDR2 (germline): SGHTA, FQGTGA. V was pared by 5 bases and J by 7 bases, with 14 bases of the junction left unmatched. CDR3 size: 16 residues. Study observations and caveats: In patients who died, overall survival fell as post-nadir TCR diversity dropped more. After lymphocyte nadir, photon-treated repertoires showed oligoclonal expansion, especially CD8+ Temra. Photon-treated patients lost naive T cells and TCR diversity; proton-treated stayed stable.

This receptor was identified in a woman aged 70 to 79 with pancreatic cancer. Sequencing was performed on peripheral blood, taken from a patient treated with proton-based radiotherapy. V and J are TRBV7-3 and TRBJ2-1, with 7 bases aligning to TRBD2. As DNA, the CDR3 is TGTGCCAGCAGCACGGGACTATCCGGGAAGGGGAATGAGCAGTTCTTC. Translated: CASSTGLSGKGNEQFF.